This T cell receptor beta chain is from a study of cytomegalovirus exposure and HLA in healthy donors. General study findings and limits: Reports state that TCR beta sequences accurately predicted most subjects' HLA-A and HLA-B alleles.

On this clone itself: Antigen unknown.

Researchers ran the PCR with 60 Vbeta and 13 Jbeta primers. Profiling relied on immunoSEQ multiplex PCR, and the TCRdb table lists in-frame clones only, not all of them. The sample carries under 200,000 clones, about three quarters recorded once. The sequenced sample was PBMCs. This receptor was identified in a woman between 50 and 59 years old in good health and CMV-seropositive.

Here the CDR3 DNA reads TGTGCCAGCTCACTAGGTTATGGGCGACAAGCCCAGGGTGGCTACACCTTC. This translates into CASSLGYGRQAQGGYTF. V is TRBV18 and J is TRBJ1-2; D might be TRBD1 (5 bases). CDR3 length: 17 amino acids. The V end was cut by 4 bases, the J end by 7 bases, with 25 bases between. Germline lookup yields CDR1 KGHSH and CDR2 LQKENI.